This is a list of T cell receptor beta chains from one sample in a study of cytomegalovirus exposure and HLA in healthy donors. Method: immunoSEQ multiplex PCR; TCRdb's copy keeps in-frame clones and lacks some. The sample lists tens of thousands of clones; 94% were seen once. Material for sequencing was PBMCs. These receptors were collected from a woman aged 18-29 years in good health and CMV-seronegative. The CDR3 runs from the conserved cysteine through the conserved F or W. Fields, in order: V gene, J gene, D gene, clone size, CDR3 protein, CDR3 DNA. A D gene is named only where the DNA matches it firmly. Some rows have no size entry. The others give once, few or many, or a class for an expanded clone.

V gene: TRBV27; J gene: TRBJ2-7; D gene: TRBD1; clone size: -; CDR3 protein: CARRLTGDYEQYF; CDR3 DNA: TGTGCCAGGCGCTTGACAGGGGACTACGAGCAGTACTTC
V gene: TRBV4-1; J gene: TRBJ2-7; D gene: -; clone size: -; CDR3 protein: CASSQDPGEQYF; CDR3 DNA: TGCGCCAGCAGCCAAGATCCGGGCGAGCAGTACTTC
V gene: TRBV6-1; J gene: TRBJ2-7; D gene: -; clone size: once; CDR3 protein: CASSERGTYEQYF; CDR3 DNA: TGTGCCAGCAGTGAAAGAGGAACCTACGAGCAGTACTTC
V gene: TRBV9; J gene: TRBJ2-3; D gene: TRBD1; clone size: -; CDR3 protein: CASSPDRVGDTQYF; CDR3 DNA: TGTGCCAGCAGCCCAGACAGGGTGGGAGATACGCAGTATTTT
V gene: TRBV6-6; J gene: TRBJ2-2; D gene: -; clone size: -; CDR3 protein: CASKEGGLRELFF; CDR3 DNA: TGTGCCAGCAAGGAGGGTGGATTACGGGAGCTGTTTTTT
V gene: TRBV5-6; J gene: TRBJ1-5; D gene: -; clone size: -; CDR3 protein: CASSLGPGSNQPQHF; CDR3 DNA: TGTGCCAGCAGCTTGGGGCCCGGGAGCAATCAGCCCCAGCATTTT
V gene: TRBV30; J gene: TRBJ2-3; D gene: TRBD2; clone size: -; CDR3 protein: CAWSAGGKDTQYF; CDR3 DNA: TGTGCCTGGAGTGCGGGGGGGAAAGATACGCAGTATTTT
V gene: TRBV29-1; J gene: TRBJ2-7; D gene: -; clone size: -; CDR3 protein: CSGLFTSYEQYF; CDR3 DNA: TGCAGCGGTCTATTTACTAGCTACGAGCAGTACTTC
V gene: TRBV7-2; J gene: TRBJ1-2; D gene: -; clone size: -; CDR3 protein: CASSTTGNAFGYTF; CDR3 DNA: TGTGCCAGCAGTACTACAGGGAATGCGTTCGGCTACACCTTC
V gene: TRBV9; J gene: TRBJ1-1; D gene: -; clone size: -; CDR3 protein: CASSVAEGRAFF; CDR3 DNA: TGTGCCAGCAGCGTAGCTGAGGGGAGGGCTTTCTTT
V gene: TRBV2; J gene: TRBJ2-3; D gene: -; clone size: -; CDR3 protein: CASGGPATDTQYF; CDR3 DNA: TGTGCCAGCGGAGGGCCAGCCACAGATACGCAGTATTTT
V gene: TRBV2; J gene: TRBJ1-4; D gene: TRBD1; clone size: -; CDR3 protein: CASSEQDRVNEKLFF; CDR3 DNA: TGTGCCAGCAGTGAACAGGACAGGGTTAATGAAAAACTGTTTTTT
V gene: TRBV15; J gene: TRBJ2-5; D gene: TRBD2; clone size: -; CDR3 protein: CATSSFPLLVAGGPETQYF; CDR3 DNA: TGTGCCACCAGCAGCTTTCCCCTTTTAGTAGCGGGGGGGCCGGAGACCCAGTACTTC
V gene: TRBV7-8; J gene: TRBJ2-7; D gene: -; clone size: -; CDR3 protein: CASSLADYYEQYF; CDR3 DNA: TGTGCCAGCAGCTTAGCGGACTACTACGAGCAGTACTTC
V gene: TRBV6-1; J gene: TRBJ2-3; D gene: -; clone size: -; CDR3 protein: CASSGLDRVDTDTQYF; CDR3 DNA: TGTGCCAGCAGTGGACTAGACAGGGTTGACACAGATACGCAGTATTTT
V gene: TRBV11-2; J gene: TRBJ2-3; D gene: TRBD2; clone size: -; CDR3 protein: CASSLDMGSGSAQYF; CDR3 DNA: TGTGCCAGCAGCTTAGATATGGGTAGCGGGAGTGCGCAGTATTTT
V gene: TRBV19; J gene: TRBJ2-7; D gene: -; clone size: -; CDR3 protein: CASSTGDYEQYF; CDR3 DNA: TGTGCCAGTAGTACAGGGGACTACGAGCAGTACTTC
V gene: TRBV27; J gene: TRBJ2-1; D gene: -; clone size: -; CDR3 protein: CASSGSRISGNEQFF; CDR3 DNA: TGTGCCAGCAGTGGTAGCCGGATCTCCGGCAATGAGCAGTTCTTC
V gene: TRBV11-2; J gene: TRBJ1-1; D gene: TRBD1; clone size: -; CDR3 protein: CASSVSGTGNTEAFF; CDR3 DNA: TGTGCCAGCAGCGTATCCGGGACAGGGAACACTGAAGCTTTCTTT
V gene: TRBV7-8; J gene: TRBJ2-7; D gene: TRBD1; clone size: -; CDR3 protein: CASRATGANEQYF; CDR3 DNA: TGTGCCAGCAGAGCAACAGGGGCGAACGAGCAGTACTTC
V gene: TRBV28; J gene: TRBJ1-1; D gene: TRBD1; clone size: -; CDR3 protein: CASSTGGIDTEAFF; CDR3 DNA: TGTGCCAGCTCAACAGGGGGCATCGACACTGAAGCTTTCTTT
V gene: TRBV6-5; J gene: TRBJ2-7; D gene: TRBD2; clone size: -; CDR3 protein: CASSSDVAGHGYEQYF; CDR3 DNA: TGTGCCAGCAGTTCCGATGTAGCGGGCCACGGCTACGAGCAGTACTTC
V gene: TRBV2; J gene: TRBJ2-1; D gene: TRBD2; clone size: -; CDR3 protein: CASTGVGGAYEQFF; CDR3 DNA: TGTGCCAGCACAGGGGTCGGGGGGGCATATGAGCAGTTCTTC
V gene: TRBV6-5; J gene: TRBJ1-5; D gene: -; clone size: -; CDR3 protein: CAARAKGEEWQPQHF; CDR3 DNA: TGTGCCGCCCGGGCCAAAGGGGAAGAGTGGCAGCCCCAGCATTTT
V gene: TRBV7-9; J gene: TRBJ2-7; D gene: TRBD1; clone size: -; CDR3 protein: CASSPPDRGYEQYF; CDR3 DNA: TGTGCCAGCAGCCCGCCGGACAGGGGATACGAGCAGTACTTC
V gene: TRBV7-2; J gene: TRBJ2-7; D gene: -; clone size: -; CDR3 protein: CASSPLDF; CDR3 DNA: TGTGCCAGCAGCCCTTTAGACTTC
V gene: TRBV30; J gene: TRBJ2-1; D gene: TRBD1; clone size: -; CDR3 protein: CAGTGTYNEQFF; CDR3 DNA: TGTGCCGGGACAGGGACCTACAATGAGCAGTTCTTC
V gene: TRBV10-3; J gene: TRBJ2-1; D gene: TRBD1; clone size: -; CDR3 protein: CAAATGVNYNEQFF; CDR3 DNA: TGTGCCGCCGCAACAGGGGTCAACTACAATGAGCAGTTCTTC
V gene: TRBV4-1; J gene: TRBJ2-6; D gene: -; clone size: -; CDR3 protein: CASSQAFSGANVLTF; CDR3 DNA: TGCGCCAGCAGCCAAGCATTCTCTGGGGCCAACGTCCTGACTTTC
V gene: TRBV11-3; J gene: TRBJ2-7; D gene: TRBD2; clone size: -; CDR3 protein: CASSSPGLVPYEQYF; CDR3 DNA: TGTGCCAGCAGCTCGCCCGGACTAGTTCCCTACGAGCAGTACTTC
V gene: TRBV5-1; J gene: TRBJ2-7; D gene: -; clone size: -; CDR3 protein: CASSSSVGQSSSYEQYF; CDR3 DNA: TGCGCCAGCAGCAGTTCCGTGGGACAATCAAGCTCCTACGAGCAGTACTTC
V gene: TRBV4-1; J gene: TRBJ2-7; D gene: -; clone size: -; CDR3 protein: CASSQVMGGADEQYF; CDR3 DNA: TGCGCCAGCAGCCAAGTTATGGGGGGGGCGGACGAGCAGTACTTC
V gene: TRBV5-1; J gene: TRBJ2-3; D gene: TRBD1; clone size: -; CDR3 protein: CASSIPTGGGTDTQYF; CDR3 DNA: TGCGCCAGCAGCATTCCGACAGGGGGCGGTACAGATACGCAGTATTTT
V gene: TRBV13; J gene: TRBJ2-7; D gene: TRBD1; clone size: -; CDR3 protein: CASSLGLRTGPAYEQYF; CDR3 DNA: TGTGCCAGCAGCTTAGGTTTAAGGACAGGGCCGGCCTACGAGCAGTACTTC
V gene: TRBV2; J gene: TRBJ2-5; D gene: TRBD1; clone size: -; CDR3 protein: CASRRDREETQYF; CDR3 DNA: TGTGCCAGCAGGAGGGACAGGGAAGAGACCCAGTACTTC
V gene: TRBV27; J gene: TRBJ1-2; D gene: TRBD1; clone size: -; CDR3 protein: CASSSLGTGDGYTF; CDR3 DNA: TGTGCCAGCAGTTCCCTAGGGACAGGGGATGGCTACACCTTC
V gene: TRBV30; J gene: TRBJ1-2; D gene: TRBD1; clone size: -; CDR3 protein: CAWDRGYYGYTF; CDR3 DNA: TGTGCCTGGGACAGGGGCTACTATGGCTACACCTTC
V gene: TRBV9; J gene: TRBJ2-2; D gene: -; clone size: -; CDR3 protein: CASSVGRNTGELFF; CDR3 DNA: TGTGCCAGCAGCGTAGGGAGGAACACCGGGGAGCTGTTTTTT
V gene: TRBV2; J gene: TRBJ2-5; D gene: -; clone size: -; CDR3 protein: CASSEASTLETQYF; CDR3 DNA: TGTGCCAGCAGTGAAGCTAGTACCCTAGAGACCCAGTACTTC
V gene: TRBV7-2; J gene: TRBJ1-1; D gene: -; clone size: -; CDR3 protein: CASSLALEAFF; CDR3 DNA: TGTGCCAGCAGCTTAGCACTAGAAGCTTTCTTT
V gene: TRBV18; J gene: TRBJ1-2; D gene: -; clone size: -; CDR3 protein: CASSAGRGGEDYGYTF; CDR3 DNA: TGTGCCAGCTCCGCAGGGCGGGGGGGCGAGGACTATGGCTACACCTTC
V gene: TRBV19; J gene: TRBJ2-1; D gene: TRBD2; clone size: -; CDR3 protein: CASSIWAGGYNEQFF; CDR3 DNA: TGTGCCAGTAGTATCTGGGCGGGGGGTTACAATGAGCAGTTCTTC
V gene: TRBV4-1; J gene: TRBJ1-2; D gene: TRBD1; clone size: -; CDR3 protein: CASSRGQGDYYGYTF; CDR3 DNA: TGCGCCAGCAGCCGCGGACAGGGGGATTACTATGGCTACACCTTC
V gene: TRBV6-5; J gene: TRBJ1-4; D gene: TRBD1; clone size: -; CDR3 protein: CASSYRTGANEKLFF; CDR3 DNA: TGTGCCAGCAGTTACCGGACAGGGGCTAATGAAAAACTGTTTTTT
V gene: TRBV6-5; J gene: TRBJ2-5; D gene: -; clone size: -; CDR3 protein: CASRHGGRETQYF; CDR3 DNA: TGTGCCAGCAGACACGGGGGTCGAGAGACCCAGTACTTC
V gene: TRBV19; J gene: TRBJ2-2; D gene: -; clone size: -; CDR3 protein: CASSMPLGQGYTGELFF; CDR3 DNA: TGTGCCAGTAGTATGCCCCTGGGGCAGGGGTACACCGGGGAGCTGTTTTTT